These T cell receptor beta chains were read from a single sample in a study of cytomegalovirus exposure and HLA in healthy donors. TCRdb's copy holds only in-frame clones and misses some; the assay was immunoSEQ multiplex PCR. The table includes about 160,000 clones, about 82% detected once. Sequencing input: PBMCs. These TCRs come from a female donor in good health and CMV-seronegative. Both conserved end residues are part of each CDR3. The D gene is left open where the match is weak. Clone size is not always given. Where it is, it says once, few, many or a class for expanded clones.

CDR3aa | CDR3nt | j_gene | d_gene | v_gene | abundance
CASSWLNRVGYTEQFF | TGTGCCAGCAGCTGGCTGAACAGGGTAGGGTATACTGAGCAGTTCTTC | TRBJ2-1 | NA | TRBV5-5 | NA
CASSLATNQNTGELFF | TGTGCCAGCAGCTTAGCGACAAACCAAAACACCGGGGAGCTGTTTTTT | TRBJ2-2 | NA | TRBV7-2 | NA
CASTLGGLAGGRNTGELFF | TGTGCCAGCACCCTCGGAGGACTAGCGGGGGGACGGAACACCGGGGAGCTGTTTTTT | TRBJ2-2 | TRBD2 | TRBV27 | NA
CAWSLQGVVGNTIYF | TGTGCCTGGAGTTTGCAGGGCGTCGTGGGAAACACCATATATTTT | TRBJ1-3 | NA | TRBV30 | NA
CASNPQGSNTGELFF | TGTGCCAGCAACCCACAGGGGAGTAACACCGGGGAGCTGTTTTTT | TRBJ2-2 | TRBD1 | TRBV9 | NA
CAWSRGLAGDNEQFF | TGTGCCTGGAGTAGGGGACTAGCGGGGGACAATGAGCAGTTCTTC | TRBJ2-1 | TRBD2 | TRBV30 | NA
CASSPRLAGYEQYF | TGTGCCAGCTCACCACGATTAGCGGGGTACGAGCAGTACTTC | TRBJ2-7 | TRBD2 | TRBV18 | NA
CASSDTGREKLFF | TGTGCCAGTAGTGATACAGGGCGTGAAAAACTGTTTTTT | TRBJ1-4 | NA | TRBV19 | few
CASSRGGTSAGANVLTF | TGTGCCAGCAGCAGAGGAGGGACTAGCGCAGGGGCCAACGTCCTGACTTTC | TRBJ2-6 | TRBD2 | TRBV11-3 | few
CASSSYTTAGNTIYF | TGTGCCAGCAGCAGCTACACTACCGCTGGAAACACCATATATTTT | TRBJ1-3 | NA | TRBV5-8 | few
CASSPPLAGHYEQYF | TGTGCCAGCAGCCCGCCCCTAGCGGGGCACTACGAGCAGTACTTC | TRBJ2-7 | TRBD2 | TRBV7-8 | NA
CASSYGASNYGYTF | TGTGCCAGCAGTTACGGGGCCTCTAACTATGGCTACACCTTC | TRBJ1-2 | NA | TRBV6-5 | NA
CASSRTGINTGELFF | TGTGCCAGCAGTCGGACGGGGATTAACACCGGGGAGCTGTTTTTT | TRBJ2-2 | NA | TRBV6-1 | NA
CASSQEGGLTNEKLFF | TGCGCCAGCAGCCAAGAGGGTGGGCTAACTAATGAAAAACTGTTTTTT | TRBJ1-4 | NA | TRBV4-3 | NA
CASSPQGQGYEQYF | TGTGCCAGCAGCCCTCAGGGACAGGGGTACGAGCAGTACTTC | TRBJ2-7 | TRBD1 | TRBV5-4 | NA
CASSLVAGGNPGELFF | TGTGCCAGCAGCTTGGTGGCGGGGGGGAACCCCGGGGAGCTGTTTTTT | TRBJ2-2 | TRBD2 | TRBV5-4 | NA
CASWQGVDTGELFF | TGTGCCAGCTGGCAGGGGGTGGACACCGGGGAGCTGTTTTTT | TRBJ2-2 | TRBD1 | TRBV28 | NA
CASSLGYRSEGYTF | TGTGCCAGCAGTTTAGGTTACAGGTCGGAGGGCTACACCTTC | TRBJ1-2 | NA | TRBV28 | NA
CASSKPPISYNEQFF | TGTGCCAGCAGCAAGCCCCCTATCTCCTACAATGAGCAGTTCTTC | TRBJ2-1 | NA | TRBV7-2 | NA
CSASPSFEQYF | TGCAGTGCTAGCCCCTCGTTCGAGCAGTACTTC | TRBJ2-7 | NA | TRBV20-1 | NA
CASSPGTSGRGTQYF | TGTGCCAGCAGCCCCGGGACTAGCGGGAGAGGTACGCAGTATTTT | TRBJ2-3 | TRBD2 | TRBV7-2 | NA
CASSRLGSYNEQFF | TGTGCCAGCAGCCGACTAGGTAGCTACAATGAGCAGTTCTTC | TRBJ2-1 | NA | TRBV28 | NA
CASLQRQIYTF | TGTGCCAGCCTACAACGACAGATATACACCTTC | TRBJ1-2 | NA | TRBV6-5 | NA
CASVRAGAELYSNQPQHF | TGTGCCAGCGTCAGGGCGGGGGCCGAGCTTTATAGCAATCAGCCCCAGCATTTT | TRBJ1-5 | NA | TRBV18 | once
CASSFDRVGYEQYF | TGTGCCAGCAGCTTTGACAGGGTCGGTTACGAGCAGTACTTC | TRBJ2-7 | TRBD1 | TRBV7-6 | NA
CASSTRTGVNTEAFF | TGCGCCAGCAGCACCCGGACAGGAGTGAACACTGAAGCTTTCTTT | TRBJ1-1 | TRBD1 | TRBV5-1 | NA
CASSWTGLNTEAFF | TGCGCCAGCAGCTGGACAGGATTGAACACTGAAGCTTTCTTT | TRBJ1-1 | TRBD1 | TRBV5-1 | few
CASSSIRQPLGYGYTF | TGTGCCAGCAGTTCCATTCGACAGCCGCTTGGCTATGGCTACACCTTC | TRBJ1-2 | NA | TRBV28 | NA
CAGSYDGTNSGNTIYF | TGTGCCGGCAGTTACGACGGGACAAACTCTGGAAACACCATATATTTT | TRBJ1-3 | NA | TRBV6-5 | NA
CASSLATSLGTSGGKFF | TGTGCCAGCAGCTTGGCCACATCGCTCGGGACTAGCGGGGGGAAGTTCTTC | TRBJ2-1 | TRBD2 | TRBV7-2 | NA
CASRQRNRGRGAFF | TGTGCCAGCAGACAACGAAACAGGGGGCGGGGAGCTTTCTTT | TRBJ1-1 | TRBD1 | TRBV13 | NA
CASRLGRESSEQYF | TGCGCCAGCAGGTTAGGAAGGGAGAGTAGCGAGCAGTACTTC | TRBJ2-7 | NA | TRBV5-1 | NA
CASRWAASGASYEQYF | TGTGCCAGTAGATGGGCGGCTAGCGGGGCTTCCTACGAGCAGTACTTC | TRBJ2-7 | TRBD2 | TRBV19 | NA